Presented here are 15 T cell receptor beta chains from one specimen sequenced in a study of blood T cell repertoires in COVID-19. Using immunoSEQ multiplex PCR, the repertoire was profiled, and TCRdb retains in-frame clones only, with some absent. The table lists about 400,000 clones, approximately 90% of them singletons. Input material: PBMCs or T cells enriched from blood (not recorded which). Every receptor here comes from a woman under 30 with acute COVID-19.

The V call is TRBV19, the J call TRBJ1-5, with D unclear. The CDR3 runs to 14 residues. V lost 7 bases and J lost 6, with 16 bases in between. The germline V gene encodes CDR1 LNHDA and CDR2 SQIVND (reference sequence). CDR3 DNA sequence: TGTGCCAGTACTCAGACCGCAACGGGTCAGCCCCAGCATTTT. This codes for CASTQTATGQPQHF.

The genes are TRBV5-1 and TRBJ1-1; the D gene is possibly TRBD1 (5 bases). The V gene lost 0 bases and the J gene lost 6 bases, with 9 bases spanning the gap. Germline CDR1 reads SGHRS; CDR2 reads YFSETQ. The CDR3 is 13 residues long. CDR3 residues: CASSLEGFAEAFF. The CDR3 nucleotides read TGCGCCAGCAGCTTGGAGGGGTTCGCTGAAGCTTTCTTT.

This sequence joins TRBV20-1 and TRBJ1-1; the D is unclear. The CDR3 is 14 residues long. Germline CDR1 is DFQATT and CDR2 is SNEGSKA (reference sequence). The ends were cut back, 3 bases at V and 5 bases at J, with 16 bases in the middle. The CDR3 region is CSASTEATGTEAFF. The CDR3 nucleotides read TGCAGTGCTAGTACGGAAGCAACGGGGACTGAAGCTTTCTTT.

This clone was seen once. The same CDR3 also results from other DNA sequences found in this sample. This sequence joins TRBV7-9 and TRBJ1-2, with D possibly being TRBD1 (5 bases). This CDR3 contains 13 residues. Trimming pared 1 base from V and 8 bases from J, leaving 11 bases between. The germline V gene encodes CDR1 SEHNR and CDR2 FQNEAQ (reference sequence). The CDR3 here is CASSLVGTGGYTF. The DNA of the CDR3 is TGTGCCAGCAGCTTAGTTGGCACAGGCGGCTACACCTTC.

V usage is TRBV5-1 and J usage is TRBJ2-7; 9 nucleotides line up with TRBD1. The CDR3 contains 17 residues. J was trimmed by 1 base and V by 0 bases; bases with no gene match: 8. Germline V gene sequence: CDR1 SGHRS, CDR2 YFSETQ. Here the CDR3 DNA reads TGCGCCAGCAGCTTGGAGACCGGGACAGGGAATTCCTACGAGCAGTACTTC. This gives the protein CASSLETGTGNSYEQYF.

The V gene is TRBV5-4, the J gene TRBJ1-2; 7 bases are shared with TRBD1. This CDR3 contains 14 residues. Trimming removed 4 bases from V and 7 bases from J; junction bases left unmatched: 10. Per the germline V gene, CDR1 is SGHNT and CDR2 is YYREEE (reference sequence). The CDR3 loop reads CASSEPTGLAGYTF. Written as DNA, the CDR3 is TGTGCCAGCAGCGAACCGACAGGGCTCGCTGGCTACACCTTC.

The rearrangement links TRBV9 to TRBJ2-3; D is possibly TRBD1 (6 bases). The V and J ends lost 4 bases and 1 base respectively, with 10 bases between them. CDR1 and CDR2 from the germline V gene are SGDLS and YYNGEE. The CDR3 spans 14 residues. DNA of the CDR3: TGTGCCAGCAGCCCACGACAGGGCACAGATACGCAGTATTTT. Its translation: CASSPRQGTDTQYF.

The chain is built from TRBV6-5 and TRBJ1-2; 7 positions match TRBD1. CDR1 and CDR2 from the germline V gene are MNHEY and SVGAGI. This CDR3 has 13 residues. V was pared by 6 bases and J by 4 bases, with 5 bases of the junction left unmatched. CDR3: CASRGQPFYGYTF. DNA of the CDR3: TGTGCCAGCAGGGGACAGCCCTTCTATGGCTACACCTTC.

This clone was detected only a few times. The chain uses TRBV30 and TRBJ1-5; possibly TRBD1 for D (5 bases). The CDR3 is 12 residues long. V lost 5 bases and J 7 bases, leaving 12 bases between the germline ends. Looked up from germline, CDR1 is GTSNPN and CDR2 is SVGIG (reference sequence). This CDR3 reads CAWETVNQPQHF. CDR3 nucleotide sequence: TGTGCCTGGGAGACAGTCAACCAGCCCCAGCATTTT.

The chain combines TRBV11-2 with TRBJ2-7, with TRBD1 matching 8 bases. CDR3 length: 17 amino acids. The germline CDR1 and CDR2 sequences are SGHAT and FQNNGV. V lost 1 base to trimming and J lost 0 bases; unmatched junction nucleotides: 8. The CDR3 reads CASSLGGTRGPSYEQYF. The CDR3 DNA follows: TGTGCCAGCAGCTTAGGGGGAACCAGGGGGCCCTCCTACGAGCAGTACTTC.

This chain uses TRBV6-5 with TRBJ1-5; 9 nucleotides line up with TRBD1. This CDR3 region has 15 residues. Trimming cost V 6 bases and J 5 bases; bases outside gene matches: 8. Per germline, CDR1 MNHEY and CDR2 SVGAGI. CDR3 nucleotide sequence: TGTGCCAGCAGAACGGGACAGGGTTTCGATCAGCCCCAGCATTTT. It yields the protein CASRTGQGFDQPQHF.

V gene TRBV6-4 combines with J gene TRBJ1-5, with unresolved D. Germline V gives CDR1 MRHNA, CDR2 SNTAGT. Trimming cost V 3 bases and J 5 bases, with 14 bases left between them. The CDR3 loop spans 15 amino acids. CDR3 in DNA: TGTGCCAGCAGTGAGGACTCGAGTCGGCATCAGCCCCAGCATTTT. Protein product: CASSEDSSRHQPQHF.

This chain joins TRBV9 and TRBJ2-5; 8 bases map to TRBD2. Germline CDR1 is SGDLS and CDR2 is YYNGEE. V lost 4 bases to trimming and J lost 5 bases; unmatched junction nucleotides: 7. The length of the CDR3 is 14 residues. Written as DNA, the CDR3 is TGTGCCAGCAGCCCAGGGACTAGTCAGGAGACCCAGTACTTC. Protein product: CASSPGTSQETQYF. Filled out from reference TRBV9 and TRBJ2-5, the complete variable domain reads DSGVTQTPKHLITATGQRVTLRCSPRSGDLSVYWYQQSLDQGLQFLIQYYNGEERAKGNILERFSAQQFPDLHSELNLSSLELGDSALYFCASSPGTSQETQYFGPGTRLLVL.

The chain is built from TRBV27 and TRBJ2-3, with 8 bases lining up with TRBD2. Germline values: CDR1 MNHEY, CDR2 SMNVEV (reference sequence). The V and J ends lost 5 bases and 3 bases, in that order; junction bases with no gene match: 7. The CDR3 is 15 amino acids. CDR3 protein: CASSIRGGRTDTQYF. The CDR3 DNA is TGTGCCAGCAGTATCCGGGGGGGCAGAACAGATACGCAGTATTTT.

CDR3 region: CASSYLKTGGYTGELFF. Here the CDR3 DNA reads TGTGCCAGCAGTTACCTGAAGACAGGGGGCTACACCGGGGAGCTGTTTTTT. This rearrangement joins TRBV6-2 or TRBV6-3 to TRBJ2-2, with 10 bases that match TRBD1. Looked up from germline, CDR1 is MNHEY and CDR2 is SVGEGT. The junction had 6 bases not matched to a gene; V was cut back by 2 bases and J by 3 bases. The CDR3 length is 17 residues.